These T cell receptor beta chains were read from a single sample in a study of T cells in Graves' hyperthyroidism and ophthalmopathy. Via MiXCR, TCRdb re-called the multiplex PCR reads, giving one row per CDR3 protein. The table has approximately 400,000 distinct CDR3 sequences, roughly 15% seen once. The sequenced sample was blood. The receptors were sampled from a woman under 40 with Graves' ophthalmopathy. Each CDR3 is given without its conserved first and last residue. Fields, in order: J gene, V gene, CDR3 protein.

J: TRBJ1-2
V: TRBV11-2
CDR3: ASSRRDSDYGYT

J: TRBJ1-1
V: TRBV28
CDR3: ASSLGGQRGTEAF

J: TRBJ2-1
V: TRBV5-1
CDR3: ASSLAERNGEQF

J: TRBJ2-5
V: TRBV11-1
CDR3: ASSPGTSGEETQY

J: TRBJ2-3
V: TRBV4-1
CDR3: ASSWGTGVTDTQY

J: TRBJ2-7
V: TRBV6-5
CDR3: ASSYSLRQGAQEEQY

J: TRBJ1-1
V: TRBV6-1
CDR3: ASNQGGRRAFEAF

J: TRBJ2-6
V: TRBV20-1
CDR3: SAPVGLGANVLT

J: TRBJ2-5
V: TRBV11-2
CDR3: ASSPWETGRRQETQY

J: TRBJ1-5
V: TRBV2
CDR3: ASSASGTSNQPQH

J: TRBJ1-2
V: TRBV20-1
CDR3: SARETGGENYGYT

J: TRBJ1-2
V: TRBV10-3
CDR3: AISESPGRYGYT

J: TRBJ2-6
V: TRBV6-2/TRBV6-3
CDR3: ASSPQLGGHGANVLT

J: TRBJ2-2
V: TRBV11-2
CDR3: ASSLGGARTGELF